The 17 T cell receptor beta chains below were found in one sample sequenced in a study of control samples from healthy donors and cancer patients. Produced via immunoSEQ multiplex PCR; TCRdb's table is partial and in-frame only. The profile covers more than 85,000 clones, with approximately 87% appearing a single time and around 3.5% taken by the ten largest. Material: PBMCs. These receptors were obtained from a woman in her sixties or seventies with lung cancer.

The rearrangement joins TRBV19 to TRBJ1-1, with TRBD1 identical over 8 bases. The junction had 8 bases not matched to a gene; V was cut back by 9 bases and J by 5 bases. This CDR3 region has 13 residues. Germline CDR1 and CDR2: LNHDA and SQIVND (reference sequence). The CDR3 DNA follows: TGTGCCAGCGCCCCCAGGGGGCTTACTGAAGCTTTCTTT. Protein: CASAPRGLTEAFF. The full variable domain, with the rest looked up from reference TRBV19 and TRBJ1-1, is DGGITQSPKYLFRKEGQNVTLSCEQNLNHDAMYWYRQDPGQGLRLIYYSQIVNDFQKGDIAEGYSVSREKKESFPLTVTSAQKNPTAFYLCASAPRGLTEAFFGQGTRLTVV.

This clone was picked up one time. DNA of the CDR3: TGTGCCAGCAGCTTACCGGGACAGGCGAACACCGGGGAGCTGTTTTTT. Translating gives CASSLPGQANTGELFF. The rearrangement joins TRBV7-9 to TRBJ2-2; 8 bases are shared with TRBD1. There are 16 residues in the CDR3. The J segment lost 0 bases and the V segment lost 2 bases, leaving 2 bases of the junction unmatched. In germline, CDR1 is SEHNR, CDR2 FQNEAQ (reference sequence).

This chain links TRBV9 with TRBJ2-6; possible D gene TRBD2, 5 bases. The germline gives CDR1 SGDLS, CDR2 YYNGEE. This CDR3 is built from 16 residues. Trimming cost V 2 bases and J 0 bases, with 9 bases left between them. The CDR3: CASSVTGSSGANVLTF. The CDR3 DNA is TGTGCCAGCAGCGTGACGGGAAGCTCTGGGGCCAACGTCCTGACTTTC.

This chain joins TRBV19 and TRBJ1-4; D not resolved. V lost 6 bases to trimming and J lost 2 bases, with 7 bases between them. CDR1 and CDR2 from the germline V gene are LNHDA and SQIVND (reference sequence). This CDR3 contains 13 residues. CDR3 sequence (DNA): TGTGCCAGTAGCGAGAGCACTAATGAAAAACTGTTTTTT. It is translated as CASSESTNEKLFF.

This clone has just one count. V usage is TRBV5-6 and J usage is TRBJ2-5; 12 nucleotides line up with TRBD1. The V and J ends lost 4 bases and 5 bases, in that order; junction bases with no gene match: 6. CDR3 length: 15 residues. Germline V gene lookup returns CDR1 SGHDT and CDR2 YYEEEE. This CDR3 reads CASSLGQGARETQYF. The CDR3 nucleotides read TGTGCCAGCAGCCTGGGACAGGGGGCGCGGGAGACCCAGTACTTC.

This chain links TRBV6-5 with TRBJ1-4; TRBD1 is a possible D gene (6 bases). CDR1 and CDR2 from the germline V gene are MNHEY and SVGAGI. Trimming shortened V by 6 bases and J by 8 bases, and 19 bases separated the two germline ends. The CDR3 is 15 residues long. The CDR3 nucleotides are TGTGCCAGCAGCGGACAGACAGAGACTCGGGAAAAACTGTTTTTT. It yields the protein CASSGQTETREKLFF.

This chain joins TRBV7-3 and TRBJ2-1, with D possibly being TRBD2 (6 bases). The CDR3 has 16 residues. V lost 0 bases and J lost 4, with 13 bases in between. CDR1 SGHTA and CDR2 FQGTGA come from the germline V gene. CDR3 sequence reads: CASSLTGGVNYNEQFF. CDR3 nucleotide sequence: TGTGCCAGCAGCTTAACGGGCGGGGTCAATTACAATGAGCAGTTCTTC.

This clone was detected once. This chain connects TRBV2 to TRBJ2-1, with 8 bases that match TRBD1. The J segment lost 3 bases and the V segment lost 6 bases, leaving 13 bases of the junction unmatched. CDR1 is SNHLY, CDR2 FYNNEI, per germline. The CDR3 sequence is 17 residues long. The CDR3: CASSTIQGGVSYNEQFF. CDR3 nucleotides: TGTGCCAGCAGCACTATACAGGGGGGAGTGAGCTACAATGAGCAGTTCTTC.

This chain links TRBV15 with TRBJ2-6; D ambiguous. This CDR3 has 16 residues. Germline lookup yields CDR1 LNHNV and CDR2 YYDKDF (reference sequence). The ends were cut back, 5 bases at V and 9 bases at J, with 20 bases in the middle. This CDR3 is CATSGDEAQYNNVLTF. CDR3 DNA: TGTGCCACCAGCGGCGATGAGGCCCAGTACAACAACGTCCTGACTTTC.

The V call is TRBV7-9, the J call TRBJ2-7; D is tentatively TRBD1 or TRBD2 (6 bases each). The CDR3 consists of 14 residues. V dropped 5 bases and J dropped 2 bases, with 13 bases sitting between them. The germline gives CDR1 SEHNR, CDR2 FQNEAQ (reference sequence). The CDR3 loop is CASSHRGAPYEQYF. CDR3 nucleotides: TGTGCCAGCAGCCATAGGGGGGCCCCCTACGAGCAGTACTTC.

This clone has only one observation. The V call is TRBV9, the J call TRBJ2-5; 9 bases are shared with TRBD2. Unmatched junction bases numbered 4, after V lost 0 bases and J lost 4 bases. Germline lookup yields CDR1 SGDLS and CDR2 YYNGEE. There are 15 residues in the CDR3. The CDR3 here is CASSVGAGGGETQYF. The DNA of the CDR3 is TGTGCCAGCAGCGTAGGAGCGGGGGGTGGAGAGACCCAGTACTTC.

The chain carries TRBV7-2 and TRBJ1-3; D uncertain. V gave up 1 base and J gave up 0 bases, with 7 bases separating them. Germline-derived CDR1 and CDR2 are SGHTA and FQGNSA. CDR3 size: 15 residues. In DNA form, the CDR3 reads TGTGCCAGCAGCTTAGTAGGGCCCTCTGGAAACACCATATATTTT. Amino acid sequence: CASSLVGPSGNTIYF.

The chain combines TRBV12-3 or TRBV12-4 with TRBJ1-2; the D is unclear. Between the trimmed V and J ends, which lost 4 bases and 5 bases, there was a span of 5 bases. This CDR3 is 11 amino acids long. The CDR3 protein is CASSWGYGYTF. CDR3 coding DNA: TGTGCCAGCAGTTGGGGTTATGGCTACACCTTC.

CDR3 nucleotides: TGTGCCAGCAGCTTGCGGATTGAGCAGTTCTTC. Translating it yields CASSLRIEQFF. The chain is built from TRBV5-5 and TRBJ2-1, with no clear D. Germline CDR1 is SGHKS and CDR2 is YYEKEE (reference sequence). Trimming took 1 base from V and 9 from J, leaving 5 bases between them. CDR3 length: 11 amino acids.

V is TRBV30 and J is TRBJ1-5, with TRBD1 as a possible D gene (6 bases). V gave up 6 bases and J gave up 4 bases, with 13 bases separating them. CDR3 length equals 13 residues. CDR1 and CDR2 from the germline V gene are GTSNPN and SVGIG (reference sequence). Here the CDR3 DNA reads TGTGCCTGCAGGGGTTCCCTAAATCAGCCCCAGCATTTT. Translation gives CACRGSLNQPQHF.

This sequence joins TRBV21-1 and TRBJ2-3; the D segment call TRBD2 is taken from the table without a DNA check. TRBV21-1 is reported as a pseudogene. The CDR3 runs to 15 residues. The CDR3 nucleotides read TGTGCCAGCAGCAAGTGTCTAGGTAGCGCAGATACGCAGTATTTT. This encodes CASSKCLGSADTQYF.

V is TRBV4-1 and J is TRBJ2-2; TRBD1 matches at 7 bases. Trimming at V came to 4 bases and at J to 6 bases, leaving 5 bases not matched to a gene. CDR3 length: 14 amino acids. CDR1 is MGHRA, CDR2 YSYEKL, per germline. CDR3 amino acids: CASSPPTGAGELFF. The CDR3 coding sequence is TGCGCCAGCAGCCCACCTACAGGGGCCGGGGAGCTGTTTTTT.